One T cell receptor (beta chain) is described in this entry. An end of the junction differs from the germline gene, which may be a read error. The CDR3 sequence is 9 residues long. Germline assignment: CDR1 DFQATT and CDR2 SNEGSKA (reference sequence). These data belong to a study of cytomegalovirus exposure and HLA in healthy donors. 60 Vbeta and 13 Jbeta primers were used in PCR. The assay was immunoSEQ multiplex PCR, and TCRdb's table has in-frame clones only and misses some. The table shows under 150,000 clones, with about 68% occurring only once. The specimen was PBMCs. The chain links TRBV20-1 to TRBJ1-1; possibly TRBD1 for D (5 bases). The sequence was obtained from a woman in her thirties or forties in good health and CMV-seropositive. The CDR3 DNA sequence: TGCAGTGCTAGCAGGGATTTTGGCTTT. It specifies CSASRDFGF.